This TCR beta chain was identified during a study of breast tumors, draining lymph nodes, adjacent tissues. Per germline, CDR1 SEHNR and CDR2 FQNEAQ (reference sequence). Trimming took 6 bases from V and 2 from J; bases not matched to a gene: 11. The CDR3 loop spans 17 amino acids. MiXCR was run by TCRdb on the multiplex PCR reads, yielding one entry per CDR3 protein. In the table there are fewer than 25,000 distinct CDR3 sequences, 55% to 80% of which are singletons. The chain recombines TRBV7-9 with TRBJ2-3, with TRBD2 identical over 10 bases. The TCR was taken from a female donor with breast cancer. Some clones in this sample may be carry-over from other donors' samples. The source material was tumor-adjacent breast tissue. CDR3 bases: TGTGCCAGCAGTGCGGGGCTAGCGGGAGTCATCACAGATACGCAGTATTTT. Translated, it gives CASSAGLAGVITDTQYF. The full variable domain, with the rest looked up from reference TRBV7-9 and TRBJ2-3, is DTGVSQNPRHKITKRGQNVTFRCDPISEHNRLYWYRQTLGQGPEFLTYFQNEAQLEKSRLLSDRFSAERPKGSFSTLEIQRTEQGDSAMYLCASSAGLAGVITDTQYFGPGTRLTVL.